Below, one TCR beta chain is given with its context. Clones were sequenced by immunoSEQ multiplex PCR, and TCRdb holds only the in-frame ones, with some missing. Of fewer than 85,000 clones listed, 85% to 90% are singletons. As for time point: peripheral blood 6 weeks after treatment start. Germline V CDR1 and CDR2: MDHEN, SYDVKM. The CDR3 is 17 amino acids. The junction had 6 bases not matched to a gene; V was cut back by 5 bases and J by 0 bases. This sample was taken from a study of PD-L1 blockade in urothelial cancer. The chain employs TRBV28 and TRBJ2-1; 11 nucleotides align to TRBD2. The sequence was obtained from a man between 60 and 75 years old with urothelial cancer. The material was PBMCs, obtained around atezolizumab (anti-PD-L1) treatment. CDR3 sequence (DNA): TGTGCCAGCAGTCCCCCGACTAGCGGGGCCTCCTACAATGAGCAGTTCTTC. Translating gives CASSPPTSGASYNEQFF.